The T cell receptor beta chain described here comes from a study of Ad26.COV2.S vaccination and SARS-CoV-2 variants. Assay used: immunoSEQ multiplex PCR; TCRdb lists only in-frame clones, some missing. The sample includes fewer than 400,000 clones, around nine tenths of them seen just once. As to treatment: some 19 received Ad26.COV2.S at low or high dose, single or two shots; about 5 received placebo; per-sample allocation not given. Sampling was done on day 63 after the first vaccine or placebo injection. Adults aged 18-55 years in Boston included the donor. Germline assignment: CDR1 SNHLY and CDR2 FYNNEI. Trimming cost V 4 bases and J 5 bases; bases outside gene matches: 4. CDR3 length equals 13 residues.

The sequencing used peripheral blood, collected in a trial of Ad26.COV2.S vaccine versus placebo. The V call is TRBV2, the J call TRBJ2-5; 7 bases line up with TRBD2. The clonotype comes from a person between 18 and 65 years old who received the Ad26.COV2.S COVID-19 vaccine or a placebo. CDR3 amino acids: CASSALALETQYF. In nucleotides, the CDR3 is TGTGCCAGCAGTGCACTAGCGTTGGAGACCCAGTACTTC.